The 27 T cell receptor beta chains below come from one sample, sequenced in a study of cytomegalovirus exposure and HLA in healthy donors. Vbeta (60) and Jbeta (13) primers were used in the PCR. Profiled with immunoSEQ multiplex PCR; TCRdb holds only in-frame clones, not every one. The data contain 150,000 to 180,000 clones, more than 60% of them singletons. The sequenced material came from PBMCs. The receptors stem from a woman between 35 and 50 years old in good health and CMV-seronegative.

The chain's CDR3 is CAISESDSTDTQYF. As DNA, the CDR3 is TGTGCCATCAGTGAGTCCGACAGTACAGATACGCAGTATTTT. The chain employs TRBV10-3 and TRBJ2-3, with TRBD1 as a possible D gene (5 bases). Germline CDR1 reads ENHRY; CDR2 reads SYGVKD. CDR3 length: 14 amino acids. V was cut by 0 bases and J by 3 bases, with 7 bases left in between.

This clone was counted a single time. The chain couples TRBV11-2 to TRBJ1-1; D unresolved. Germline V CDR1 and CDR2: SGHAT, FQNNGV. Trimming took 2 bases from V and 1 from J, leaving 8 bases between them. The CDR3 sequence is 14 residues long. The CDR3 DNA follows: TGTGCCAGCAGCTTACGAAGAGAGAACACTGAAGCTTTCTTT. The encoded protein is CASSLRRENTEAFF.

This rearrangement joins TRBV30 to TRBJ1-2; 8 bases are a match to TRBD1. Unmatched junction bases numbered 11, after V lost 3 bases and J lost 8 bases. The CDR3 is 14 amino acids. Germline lookup yields CDR1 GTSNPN and CDR2 SVGIG (reference sequence). The CDR3 spells CAWRLNDRGSGYTF. The CDR3 bases are TGTGCCTGGAGGCTAAACGACAGGGGATCGGGCTACACCTTC.

The genes are TRBV7-9 and TRBJ1-2; 8 positions match TRBD1. The trim removed 5 bases at V and 7 bases at J, leaving 9 bases unmatched. Germline CDR1 is SEHNR and CDR2 is FQNEAQ (reference sequence). This CDR3 has 14 residues. CDR3 sequence: CASSLPGGQGGYTF. CDR3 in DNA: TGTGCCAGCAGCCTTCCAGGGGGCCAGGGTGGCTACACCTTC.

J is TRBJ2-7 and V is TRBV5-5; D remains ambiguous. V shed 5 bases and J shed 6 bases, with 24 bases lying between them. The germline V gene has CDR1 SGHKS and CDR2 YYEKEE (reference sequence). The CDR3 has 16 residues. The CDR3 DNA is TGTGCCAGCAGACCCCAAAACAGTCCTCCCCCTCGCGAGCAGTACTTC. It specifies CASRPQNSPPPREQYF.

This sequence joins TRBV5-1 and TRBJ2-7; the match to TRBD2 covers 7 bases. J gave up 1 base and V 0 bases, and 4 bases lay outside the gene matches. CDR1 is SGHRS and CDR2 is YFSETQ in the germline V gene. The CDR3 is 15 amino acids. CDR3 nucleotides: TGCGCCAGCAGCTTGGAGGCAGCGGGGTCCTACGAGCAGTACTTC. Protein: CASSLEAAGSYEQYF.

This chain joins TRBV30 and TRBJ2-1, with 10 bases aligning to TRBD1. The trim removed 2 bases at V and 7 bases at J, leaving 11 bases unmatched. Looked up from germline, CDR1 is GTSNPN and CDR2 is SVGIG (reference sequence). CDR3 length: 16 residues. The CDR3 protein is CAWSRYFGTGANEQFF. The CDR3 coding sequence is TGTGCCTGGAGTAGGTATTTCGGGACAGGGGCTAATGAGCAGTTCTTC.

The chain joins TRBV5-1 to TRBJ1-5, with TRBD1 matching 7 bases. Germline trimming cut 4 bases from V and 10 bases from J; bases unmatched to any gene: 11. Germline-derived CDR1 and CDR2 are SGHRS and YFSETQ. The CDR3 has 14 residues. DNA of the CDR3: TGCGCCAGCAGCGGATCGGACAGGCGAACACCCCAGCATTTT. It specifies CASSGSDRRTPQHF.

V usage is TRBV6-5 and J usage is TRBJ1-2, with D possibly being TRBD1 (6 bases). V dropped 2 bases and J dropped 3 bases, with 10 bases sitting between them. The CDR3 is 14 amino acids. In germline, CDR1 is MNHEY, CDR2 SVGAGI. The CDR3: CASSYGGADYGYTF. In DNA form, the CDR3 reads TGTGCCAGCAGTTACGGGGGGGCGGACTATGGCTACACCTTC.

J is TRBJ2-5 and V is TRBV5-1, with 7 bases aligning to TRBD2. The CDR3 sequence is 15 residues long. With V trimmed by 4 bases and J by 3 bases, 9 bases remained unmatched. Germline CDR1 reads SGHRS; CDR2 reads YFSETQ. CDR3 DNA: TGCGCCAGCAGCACGGGACTACGAAAGGAAGAGACCCAGTACTTC. It yields the protein CASSTGLRKEETQYF.

This chain uses TRBV25-1 with TRBJ1-4; D perhaps matches TRBD1 (6 bases). The CDR3 runs to 15 residues. Per the germline V gene, CDR1 is MGHDK and CDR2 is SYGVNS. V was clipped by 3 bases and J by 7 bases, with 15 bases between them. The DNA of the CDR3 is TGTGCCAGCAGTGATCTTCGGGGGGCGGGTGAAAAACTGTTTTTT. Amino acids: CASSDLRGAGEKLFF.

The V and J genes are TRBV5-4 and TRBJ1-2, with D possibly matching TRBD1 (6 bases). Trimming left V 4 bases short and J 9 bases short, with 22 bases between. From germline, CDR1 is SGHNT and CDR2 YYREEE (reference sequence). This CDR3 is built from 15 residues. CDR3 protein: CASSPTTGGAVSYTF. In DNA form, the CDR3 reads TGTGCCAGCAGCCCGACGACCGGGGGGGCCGTTAGCTACACCTTC.

J is TRBJ1-2 and V is TRBV29-1; D possibly corresponds to TRBD1 (6 bases). The V end was cut by 1 base, the J end by 7 bases, with 16 bases between. The CDR3 totals 14 residues. Germline CDR1 SQVTM, CDR2 ANQGSEA. The DNA for the CDR3 is TGCAGCGTTGAAGGGGGGCAGGGTTGGGGTGGCTACACCTTC. Protein product: CSVEGGQGWGGYTF.

The chain combines TRBV10-3 with TRBJ2-5; 7 bases line up with TRBD2. CDR1 ENHRY and CDR2 SYGVKD come from the germline V gene. J lost 4 bases, V lost 6 bases, and 8 bases had no gene match. The CDR3 contains 14 residues. CDR3 in DNA: TGTGCCATCAGGCGGAGCGGGGAAGGAGAGACCCAGTACTTC. Amino acids: CAIRRSGEGETQYF.

The chain links TRBV6-1 to TRBJ1-1; no clear D. From germline, CDR1 is MNHNS and CDR2 SASEGT. Deletions cut 4 bases from V and 0 bases from J, with 9 bases between. CDR3 length: 14 amino acids. The CDR3 region is CASSARLMNTEAFF. For the CDR3, the DNA is TGTGCCAGCAGTGCGAGGCTTATGAACACTGAAGCTTTCTTT.

This clone showed up just a few times. The chain recombines TRBV5-1 with TRBJ2-1; TRBD2 matches at 9 bases. CDR1 and CDR2 (germline): SGHRS, YFSETQ. This CDR3 has 15 amino acids. Trimming cost V 0 bases and J 9 bases; bases outside gene matches: 7. CDR3 sequence (DNA): TGCGCCAGCAGCTTGGAGGCAGCGGGAGGAGGTGAGCAGTTCTTC. Its translation: CASSLEAAGGGEQFF. The full variable domain, with the rest looked up from reference TRBV5-1 and TRBJ2-1, is KAGVTQTPRYLIKTRGQQVTLSCSPISGHRSVSWYQQTPGQGLQFLFEYFSETQRNKGNFPGRFSGRQFSNSRSEMNVSTLELGDSALYLCASSLEAAGGGEQFFGPGTRLTVL.

This chain links TRBV27 with TRBJ1-3, with D possibly being TRBD1 (6 bases). The germline gives CDR1 MNHEY, CDR2 SMNVEV (reference sequence). The CDR3 length is 15 residues. Trimming removed 3 bases from V and 0 bases from J, with 9 bases in between. The CDR3 coding sequence is TGTGCCAGCAGTTTTACAGGGAGCTCTGGAAACACCATATATTTT. It translates to CASSFTGSSGNTIYF.

In its sample, this clone was seen once. V and J are TRBV6-4 and TRBJ2-3; 12 nucleotides line up with TRBD1. Germline trimming cut 8 bases from V and 5 bases from J; bases unmatched to any gene: 5. This CDR3 is 14 amino acids long. Germline CDR1 is MRHNA and CDR2 is SNTAGT. The CDR3 DNA follows: TGTGCCAGCGGGGACAGGGGGCAAGGAGATACGCAGTATTTT. Translation: CASGDRGQGDTQYF.

This clone was seen only a few times. The chain couples TRBV6-1 to TRBJ2-7; D is perhaps TRBD1 (6 bases). The CDR3 extends over 14 amino acids. Germline loops: CDR1 MNHNS, CDR2 SASEGT. Trimming stripped 4 bases from V and 2 bases from J, with 12 bases between. CDR3 bases: TGTGCCAGCAGTGCCAGACAGGATACCTACGAGCAGTACTTC. Its translation: CASSARQDTYEQYF.

The chain carries TRBV5-1 and TRBJ1-1, with D maybe TRBD1 (6 bases). The CDR3 sequence is 13 residues long. Germline V gene sequence: CDR1 SGHRS, CDR2 YFSETQ. Trimming removed 2 bases from V and 11 bases from J, with 16 bases in between. The chain's CDR3 is CASSLDNRARAFF. CDR3 DNA: TGCGCCAGCAGCTTAGATAACAGGGCGAGGGCTTTCTTT.

This clone was observed a few times. The V and J genes are TRBV5-4 and TRBJ1-1; a weak D match, TRBD1 (6 bases). This CDR3 is 13 amino acids long. V was clipped by 0 bases and J by 8 bases, with 11 bases between them. The germline gives CDR1 SGHNT, CDR2 YYREEE (reference sequence). CDR3 sequence: CASSLGQAAEAFF. The CDR3 DNA is TGTGCCAGCAGCTTGGGACAGGCCGCAGAAGCTTTCTTT.

This chain links TRBV19 with TRBJ1-2; TRBD1 agrees at 8 bases. Losses at the gene ends were 5 bases for V and 8 bases for J; bases not matched to a gene: 7. The CDR3 runs to 13 residues. CDR1 is LNHDA and CDR2 is SQIVND in the germline V gene (reference sequence). This CDR3 reads CASSADRGEGYTF. The CDR3 nucleotides are TGTGCCAGTAGTGCCGACAGGGGAGAAGGCTACACCTTC.

This clone appeared once. This chain connects TRBV2 to TRBJ2-7; possibly TRBD2 for D (6 bases). This CDR3 region has 14 residues. Deletions cut 6 bases from V and 2 bases from J, with 14 bases between. Germline CDR1 reads SNHLY; CDR2 reads FYNNEI. The CDR3 coding sequence is TGTGCCAGCAGCCTCGGGACTGTGCCCTACGAGCAGTACTTC. Its protein product is CASSLGTVPYEQYF.

V and J are TRBV9 and TRBJ2-7; perhaps TRBD2 as D (6 bases). CDR1 is SGDLS, CDR2 YYNGEE, per germline. Trimming left V 7 bases short and J 6 bases short, with 11 bases between. The CDR3 totals 11 residues. The CDR3 is CASGWGGEQYF. The CDR3 region has the DNA TGTGCCAGCGGCTGGGGAGGCGAGCAGTACTTC.

This chain connects TRBV10-3 to TRBJ2-5, with 13 nucleotides matching TRBD2. V shed 10 bases and J 5 bases; nucleotides not matched to a gene: 10. Germline CDR1 reads ENHRY; CDR2 reads SYGVKD. CDR3 length: 15 residues. CDR3 protein: CATSFSLAGGETQYF. CDR3 nucleotide sequence: TGTGCCACCTCTTTCTCACTAGCGGGAGGGGAGACCCAGTACTTC.

This clone has a handful of counts. J is TRBJ2-3 and V is TRBV5-1; tentatively, D is TRBD2 (5 bases). CDR1 is SGHRS and CDR2 is YFSETQ in the germline V gene. V was clipped by 3 bases and J by 0 bases, with 14 bases between them. The CDR3 spans 16 residues. DNA for the CDR3: TGCGCCAGCAGCTCTAAGCGGAGATCTAGCACAGATACGCAGTATTTT. Amino acids: CASSSKRRSSTDTQYF. Full variable domain (missing parts from reference TRBV5-1 and TRBJ2-3): KAGVTQTPRYLIKTRGQQVTLSCSPISGHRSVSWYQQTPGQGLQFLFEYFSETQRNKGNFPGRFSGRQFSNSRSEMNVSTLELGDSALYLCASSSKRRSSTDTQYFGPGTRLTVL.

The chain joins TRBV30 to TRBJ2-1; D might be TRBD2 (7 bases). The CDR3 spans 13 residues. The V and J ends lost 5 bases and 7 bases respectively, with 15 bases between them. CDR1 GTSNPN and CDR2 SVGIG come from the germline V gene (reference sequence). CDR3 sequence: CAWDRGGWNEQFF. The CDR3 coding sequence is TGTGCCTGGGATAGGGGGGGTTGGAATGAGCAGTTCTTC.